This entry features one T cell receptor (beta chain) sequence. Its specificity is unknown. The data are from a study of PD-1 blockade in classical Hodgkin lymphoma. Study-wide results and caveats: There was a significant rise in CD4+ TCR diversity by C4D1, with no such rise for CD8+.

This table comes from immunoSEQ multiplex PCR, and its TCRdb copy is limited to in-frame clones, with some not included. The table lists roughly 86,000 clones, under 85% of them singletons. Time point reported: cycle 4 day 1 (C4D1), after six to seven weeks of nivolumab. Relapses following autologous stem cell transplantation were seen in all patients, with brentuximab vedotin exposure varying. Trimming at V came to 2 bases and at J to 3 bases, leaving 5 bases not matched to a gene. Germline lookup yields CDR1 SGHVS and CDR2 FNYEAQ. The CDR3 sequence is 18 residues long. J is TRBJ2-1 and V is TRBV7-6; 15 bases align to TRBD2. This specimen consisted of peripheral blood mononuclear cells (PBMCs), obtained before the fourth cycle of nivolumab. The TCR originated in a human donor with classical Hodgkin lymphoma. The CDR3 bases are TGTGCCAGCAGCTTACGGGGACTAGCGGGAGGTTTCTACAATGAGCAGTTCTTC. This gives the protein CASSLRGLAGGFYNEQFF.